Presented here are 20 T cell receptor beta chains from one specimen sequenced in a study of shared T cell receptors in the human thymus. The assay was immunoSEQ multiplex PCR, and TCRdb's table has in-frame clones only and misses some. Altogether roughly 550,000 clones are present, about 84% being singletons, with the ten largest covering approximately 0.013%. This sample also appeared in a second study, on human thymus T cells.

The sequencing sample was made of thymocytes. The receptor source for this set is a boy younger than two with a congenital heart defect.

The chain recombines TRBV28 with TRBJ2-7; 8 bases fit TRBD1. Germline values: CDR1 MDHEN, CDR2 SYDVKM. The CDR3 spans 14 residues. V lost 5 bases and J lost 0; bases outside the gene matches: 3. The CDR3 DNA follows: TGTGCCAGCAGTCCTGGGACAGGCTCCTACGAGCAGTACTTC. This codes for CASSPGTGSYEQYF.

The chain employs TRBV4-1 and TRBJ2-3; 8 nucleotides align to TRBD2. Germline CDR1 reads MGHRA; CDR2 reads YSYEKL. The CDR3 has 16 amino acids. Trimming cost V 4 bases and J 2 bases; bases outside gene matches: 8. CDR3 nucleotides: TGCGCCAGCAGCCCGATAGCGGGACCCAACACAGATACGCAGTATTTT. It translates to CASSPIAGPNTDTQYF.

The rearrangement uses TRBV5-1 and TRBJ2-1, with a weak D call TRBD2 (6 bases). The CDR3 totals 15 residues. Germline V lookup: CDR1 SGHRS, CDR2 YFSETQ. Trimming shortened V by 1 base and J by 4 bases, and 12 bases separated the two germline ends. The CDR3 sequence is CASSLLTRGYNEQFF. CDR3 sequence (DNA): TGCGCCAGCAGCTTGTTGACTAGGGGATACAATGAGCAGTTCTTC.

The chain links TRBV9 to TRBJ2-7; TRBD2 is a possible D gene (6 bases). Trimming removed 7 bases from V and 3 bases from J, with 23 bases in between. The germline V gene has CDR1 SGDLS and CDR2 YYNGEE. The CDR3 length is 16 residues. The CDR3 sequence is CASSASAGLRHYEQYF. The CDR3 DNA sequence: TGTGCCAGCTCCGCGAGCGCGGGATTACGCCACTACGAGCAGTACTTC.

This clone was recorded a few times. This rearrangement joins TRBV16 to TRBJ2-7; 7 bases map to TRBD1. Germline-derived CDR1 and CDR2 are KGHSY and FQNENV. CDR3 length: 17 residues. V gave up 4 bases and J gave up 0 bases; unmatched junction bases: 12. The CDR3 here is CASSRLRQGNPSYEQYF. For the CDR3, the DNA is TGTGCCAGCAGCCGACTCAGACAGGGTAATCCCTCCTACGAGCAGTACTTC. The full variable domain, completed using reference TRBV16 and TRBJ2-7, is GEEVAQTPKHLVRGEGQKAKLYCAPIKGHSYVFWYQQVLKNEFKFLISFQNENVFDETGMPKERFSAKCLPNSPCSLEIQATKLEDSAVYFCASSRLRQGNPSYEQYFGPGTRLTVT.

This clone appeared a few times. This chain connects TRBV11-2 to TRBJ1-4, with D tentatively TRBD1 (6 bases). Germline V lookup: CDR1 SGHAT, CDR2 FQNNGV. V was trimmed by 0 bases and J by 8 bases, leaving 13 bases between them. The CDR3 loop spans 15 amino acids. The CDR3 region is CASSLELGAGEKLFF. The CDR3 bases are TGTGCCAGCAGCTTAGAATTGGGGGCCGGAGAAAAACTGTTTTTT. The complete variable domain, with remaining parts taken from reference TRBV11-2 and TRBJ1-4, reads EAGVAQSPRYKIIEKRQSVAFWCNPISGHATLYWYQQILGQGPKLLIQFQNNGVVDDSQLPKDRFSAERLKGVDSTLKIQPAKLEDSAVYLCASSLELGAGEKLFFGSGTQLSVL.

The chain is built from TRBV4-1 and TRBJ2-6; maybe TRBD1 (6 bases). The CDR3 is 19 residues long. Trimming left V 1 base short and J 0 bases short, with 16 bases between. The germline V gene encodes CDR1 MGHRA and CDR2 YSYEKL. CDR3 DNA sequence: TGCGCCAGCAGCCAAGGGGGGCAGTTCCCCATCTCTGGGGCCAACGTCCTGACTTTC. It codes for CASSQGGQFPISGANVLTF.

The chain couples TRBV6-1 to TRBJ2-7; D is unclear. CDR3 size: 14 residues. Trimming left V 6 bases short and J 1 base short, with 13 bases between. Germline lookup yields CDR1 MNHNS and CDR2 SASEGT. The CDR3 region has the DNA TGTGCCAGCAGAGACCGGGTTGCGTCCTACGAGCAGTACTTC. This sequence encodes CASRDRVASYEQYF.

The gene calls are TRBV4-2 and TRBJ2-7; TRBD2 might be the D (5 bases). Germline CDR1 LGHNA, CDR2 YNFKEQ. The V gene lost 4 bases and the J gene lost 0 bases, with 13 bases spanning the gap. The CDR3 contains 15 residues. The CDR3 DNA reads TGTGCCAGCAGCCTGGGTCCCGGGGACTCCTACGAGCAGTACTTC. This sequence encodes CASSLGPGDSYEQYF.

The rearrangement joins TRBV2 to TRBJ2-1; TRBD2 aligns across 13 bases. Germline V CDR1 and CDR2: SNHLY, FYNNEI. The ends lost 7 bases at V and 8 bases at J; junction bases unmatched: 5. There are 14 residues in the CDR3. The CDR3 sequence: CASTGLAGVYEQFF. DNA of the CDR3: TGTGCCAGCACCGGACTAGCGGGAGTGTATGAGCAGTTCTTC.

The chain links TRBV30 to TRBJ2-1, with TRBD2 matching 14 bases. From germline, CDR1 is GTSNPN and CDR2 SVGIG (reference sequence). This CDR3 is 22 amino acids long. Unmatched junction bases numbered 18, after V lost 2 bases and J lost 0 bases. The CDR3 reads CAWSPTGTGLAGGPTSYNEQFF. DNA for the CDR3: TGTGCCTGGAGTCCCACAGGCACAGGACTAGCGGGAGGCCCGACCTCCTACAATGAGCAGTTCTTC.

This chain connects TRBV14 to TRBJ1-2, with 7 bases that match TRBD1. The CDR3 spans 16 residues. The trim removed 4 bases at V and 7 bases at J, leaving 15 bases unmatched. The germline V gene has CDR1 SGHDN and CDR2 FVKESK. CDR3 in amino acids: CASSRHPGQLRGGYTF. CDR3 in DNA: TGTGCCAGCAGCCGCCACCCGGGACAGCTTAGGGGTGGCTACACCTTC.

J is TRBJ2-1 and V is TRBV19; 9 bases agree with TRBD2. The CDR3 runs 19 residues. Germline V CDR1 and CDR2: LNHDA, SQIVND (reference sequence). Germline trimming cut 0 bases from V and 5 bases from J; bases unmatched to any gene: 14. The CDR3 bases are TGTGCCAGTAGTATAGAGGTGGCAGCTAGCGGGACGAGGGACAATGAGCAGTTCTTC. Translation: CASSIEVAASGTRDNEQFF.

The rearrangement links TRBV2 to TRBJ2-7, with TRBD2 matching over 7 bases. The CDR3 covers 15 residues. V was pared by 5 bases and J by 2 bases, with 9 bases of the junction left unmatched. The germline V gene has CDR1 SNHLY and CDR2 FYNNEI. The CDR3 region has the DNA TGTGCCAGCAGTCCCCGAGGCGGGAGCCCCTACGAGCAGTACTTC. Translating gives CASSPRGGSPYEQYF.

This clone was found a few times. This chain links TRBV5-6 with TRBJ2-1; the match to TRBD2 covers 7 bases. Trimming at V came to 3 bases and at J to 15 bases, leaving 6 bases not matched to a gene. The CDR3 has 11 amino acids. Germline lookup yields CDR1 SGHDT and CDR2 YYEEEE. CDR3 residues: CASSSGGGRFF. CDR3 DNA sequence: TGTGCCAGCAGCTCGGGGGGAGGTCGGTTCTTC. The entire variable domain, with the rest obtained from reference TRBV5-6 and TRBJ2-1, is as follows: DAGVTQSPTHLIKTRGQQVTLRCSPKSGHDTVSWYQQALGQGPQFIFQYYEEEERQRGNFPDRFSGHQFPNYSSELNVNALLLGDSALYLCASSSGGGRFFGPGTRLTVL.

This chain uses TRBV6-4 with TRBJ2-5; D perhaps matches TRBD2 (6 bases). Germline CDR1 is MRHNA and CDR2 is SNTAGT. The CDR3 sequence is 15 residues long. Deletions cut 4 bases from V and 1 base from J, with 13 bases between. The CDR3 DNA follows: TGTGCCAGCAGTGTAGACCGGGACTTCCAAGAGACCCAGTACTTC. This gives the protein CASSVDRDFQETQYF.

The chain employs TRBV30 and TRBJ2-1, with D perhaps matching TRBD2 (5 bases). Germline-derived CDR1 and CDR2 are GTSNPN and SVGIG (reference sequence). Trimming stripped 5 bases from V and 5 bases from J, with 19 bases between. The CDR3 is made up of 15 amino acids. The CDR3 DNA is TGTGCCTGGGAGAGGAACAGTGAGAGGGACAATGAGCAGTTCTTC. It yields the protein CAWERNSERDNEQFF. Full variable domain (rest looked up from reference TRBV30 and TRBJ2-1): SQTIHQWPATLVQPVGSPLSLECTVEGTSNPNLYWYRQAAGRGLQLLFYSVGIGQISSEVPQNLSASRPQDRQFILSSKKLLLSDSGFYLCAWERNSERDNEQFFGPGTRLTVL.

As regards this clone: Other DNA sequences of this sample code for an identical CDR3. The chain joins TRBV7-2 to TRBJ1-5; TRBD1 might be the D (5 bases). The CDR3 has 12 amino acids. CDR1 SGHTA and CDR2 FQGNSA come from the germline V gene. Trimming left V 2 bases short and J 6 bases short, with 5 bases between. The CDR3 nucleotides are TGTGCCAGCAGCTTACAGGGTCAGCCCCAGCATTTT. Its protein product is CASSLQGQPQHF.

The chain uses TRBV11-1 and TRBJ2-2, with a possible D match to TRBD2 (5 bases). The length of the CDR3 is 17 residues. CDR1 is SGHAT and CDR2 is FQDESV in the germline V gene (reference sequence). The V end was cut by 1 base, the J end by 0 bases, with 12 bases between. In DNA form, the CDR3 reads TGTGCCAGCAGCTTAGGGGGAGCCAGCGCGAACACCGGGGAGCTGTTTTTT. This sequence encodes CASSLGGASANTGELFF.

CDR3 in amino acids: CASSLSTGGGDTGELFF. As DNA, the CDR3 is TGTGCCAGCAGTTTATCGACAGGGGGCGGTGACACCGGGGAGCTGTTTTTT. This chain joins TRBV27 and TRBJ2-2; 10 bases match TRBD1. The V and J ends lost 0 bases and 3 bases, in that order; junction bases with no gene match: 4. The CDR3 contains 17 residues. Looked up from germline, CDR1 is MNHEY and CDR2 is SMNVEV (reference sequence).